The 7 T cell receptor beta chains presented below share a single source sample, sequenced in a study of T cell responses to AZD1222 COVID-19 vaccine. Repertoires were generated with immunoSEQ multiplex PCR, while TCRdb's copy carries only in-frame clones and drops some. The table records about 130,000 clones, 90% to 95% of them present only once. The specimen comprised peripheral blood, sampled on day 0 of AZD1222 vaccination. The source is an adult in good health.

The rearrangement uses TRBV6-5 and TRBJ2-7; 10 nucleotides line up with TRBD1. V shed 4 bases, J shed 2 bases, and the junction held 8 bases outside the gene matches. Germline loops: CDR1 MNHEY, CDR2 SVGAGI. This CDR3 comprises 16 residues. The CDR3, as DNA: TGTGCCAGCAGTTCGATTGAAGGACAGGGGGCCTACGAGCAGTACTTC. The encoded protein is CASSSIEGQGAYEQYF.

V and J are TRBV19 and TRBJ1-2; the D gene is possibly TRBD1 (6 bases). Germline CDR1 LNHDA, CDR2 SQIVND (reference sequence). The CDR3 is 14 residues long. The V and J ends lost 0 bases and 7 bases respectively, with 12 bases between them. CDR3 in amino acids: CASSIDGQRGGYTF. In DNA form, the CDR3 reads TGTGCCAGTAGTATAGACGGACAGCGAGGTGGCTACACCTTC.

CDR3 sequence reads: CASSPTGYFVLRTDEAFF. In nucleotides, the CDR3 is TGTGCCAGCTCACCGACAGGGTATTTCGTATTGCGGACTGATGAAGCTTTCTTT. The chain is built from TRBV18 and TRBJ1-1, with 7 bases aligning to TRBD1. The V gene's germline CDR1 is KGHSH and CDR2 LQKENI. The CDR3 is 18 residues long. The V and J ends lost 3 bases and 7 bases, in that order; junction bases with no gene match: 20.

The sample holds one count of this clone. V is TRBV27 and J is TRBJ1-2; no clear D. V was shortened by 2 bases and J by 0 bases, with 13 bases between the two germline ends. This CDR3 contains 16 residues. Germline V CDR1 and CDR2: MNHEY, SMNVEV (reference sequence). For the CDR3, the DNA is TGTGCCAGCAGTTTAACGGGCCGGAGAGCTAACTATGGCTACACCTTC. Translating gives CASSLTGRRANYGYTF.

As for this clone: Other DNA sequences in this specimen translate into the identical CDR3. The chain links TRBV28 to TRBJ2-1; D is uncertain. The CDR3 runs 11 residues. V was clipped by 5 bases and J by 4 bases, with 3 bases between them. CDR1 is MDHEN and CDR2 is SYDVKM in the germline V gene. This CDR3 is CASSTYNEQFF. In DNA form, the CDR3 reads TGTGCCAGCAGTACTTACAATGAGCAGTTCTTC.

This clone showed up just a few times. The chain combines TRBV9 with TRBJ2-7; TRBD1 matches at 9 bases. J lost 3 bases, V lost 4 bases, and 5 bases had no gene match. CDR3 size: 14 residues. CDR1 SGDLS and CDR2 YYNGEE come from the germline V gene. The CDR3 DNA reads TGTGCCAGCAGCTCAGGGACAGGGTTCTACGAGCAGTACTTC. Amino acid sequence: CASSSGTGFYEQYF.

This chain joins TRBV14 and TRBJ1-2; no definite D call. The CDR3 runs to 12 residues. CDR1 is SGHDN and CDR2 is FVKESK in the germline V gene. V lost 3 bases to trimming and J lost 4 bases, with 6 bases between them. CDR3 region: CASSHGTYGYTF. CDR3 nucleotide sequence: TGTGCCAGCAGCCACGGCACCTATGGCTACACCTTC.